This T cell receptor beta chain was obtained from a study of cytomegalovirus exposure and HLA in healthy donors. Study outcomes and limitations: Presence/absence comparisons presumed near-even sequencing depth among donors. A later analysis revealed that TCR association rates differed between HLA loci, peaking at DRB1 and bottoming out at HLA-C.

A remark on this clone: Its antigen is not known.

Looked up from germline, CDR1 is GTSNPN and CDR2 is SVGIG (reference sequence). The ends lost 1 base at V and 6 bases at J; junction bases unmatched: 9. There are 15 residues in the CDR3. Researchers ran the PCR with 60 Vbeta and 13 Jbeta primers. Repertoires were generated with immunoSEQ multiplex PCR, while TCRdb's copy carries only in-frame clones and drops some. The table has 63,000 or so clones, around 80% seen once. Samples came from healthy bone marrow donors. This TCR came from a woman under 40 in good health and CMV-seronegative. The rearrangement joins TRBV30 to TRBJ2-3, with 8 nucleotides matching TRBD2. The sequenced material came from PBMCs. As DNA, the CDR3 is TGTGCCTGGAGTGACTTGATAGCGGGGAGGGATACGCAGTATTTT. Translating it yields CAWSDLIAGRDTQYF.